Given below is one TCR beta chain in context. The antigen remains undetermined. These data come from a study of CD8+CD57+ T cells in acquired aplastic anemia. Study information: CD4+ and CD8+ cells, once sorted, gave DNA averaging around 3.2 ug. Study results and caveats: It was found that roughly 31 CD8+ CDR3 sequences were shared between patients and controls. CD8+ Simpson's diversity showed no significant patient-control difference.

The V and J ends lost 3 bases and 8 bases respectively, with 17 bases between them. Per germline, CDR1 SGHTA and CDR2 FQGTGA. The CDR3 is 15 residues long. All patients picked for sequencing had shown, by flow cytometry, an expansion of CD8+CD57+ cells. There were no patients without severe acquired aplastic anemia. The TCR beta profiling, which covered VDJ combination and CDR3 sequence, was carried out using genomic DNA as the template. MiXCR was run by TCRdb on the reads, yielding one entry per CDR3 protein. The sample records 200,000 to 250,000 distinct CDR3 sequences, 65% being singletons. This chain links TRBV7-3 with TRBJ2-1; possibly TRBD2 for D (6 bases). The receptor's source is a human donor with aplastic anemia. The sample taken for sequencing was sorted CD4+, CD8+, or CD8+CD57+ T cells (not recorded which) from PBMCs. As DNA, the CDR3 is TGTGCCAGCAGCTTCGGCGGGATGGGGCACGATGAGCAGTTCTTC. Its protein is CASSFGGMGHDEQFF.